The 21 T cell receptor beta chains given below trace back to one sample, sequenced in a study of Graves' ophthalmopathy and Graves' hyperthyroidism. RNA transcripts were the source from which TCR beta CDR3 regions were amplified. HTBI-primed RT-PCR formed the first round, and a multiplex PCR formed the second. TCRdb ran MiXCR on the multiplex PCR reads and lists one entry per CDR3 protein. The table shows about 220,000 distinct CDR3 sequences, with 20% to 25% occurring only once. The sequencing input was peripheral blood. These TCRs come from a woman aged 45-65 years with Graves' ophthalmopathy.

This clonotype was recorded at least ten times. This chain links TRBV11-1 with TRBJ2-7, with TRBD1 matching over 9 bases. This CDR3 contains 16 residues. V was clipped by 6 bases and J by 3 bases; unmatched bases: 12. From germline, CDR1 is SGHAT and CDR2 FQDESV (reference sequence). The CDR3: CASRSTGGTGNYEQYF. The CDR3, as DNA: TGTGCCAGCAGAAGTACAGGTGGGACAGGGAACTACGAGCAGTACTTC.

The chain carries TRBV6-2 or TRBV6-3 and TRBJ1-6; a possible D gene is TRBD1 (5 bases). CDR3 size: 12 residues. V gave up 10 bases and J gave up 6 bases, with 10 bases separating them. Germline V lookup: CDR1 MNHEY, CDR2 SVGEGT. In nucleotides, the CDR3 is TGTGCCACCGGGACGGGTAATTCACCCCTCCACTTT. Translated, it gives CATGTGNSPLHF.

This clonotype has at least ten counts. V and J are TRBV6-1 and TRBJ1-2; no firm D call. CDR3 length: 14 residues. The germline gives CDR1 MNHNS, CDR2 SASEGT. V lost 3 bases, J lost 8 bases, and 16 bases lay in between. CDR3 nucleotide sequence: TGTGCCAGCAGTGATAACAGATATTTTGACGGCTACACCTTC. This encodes CASSDNRYFDGYTF.

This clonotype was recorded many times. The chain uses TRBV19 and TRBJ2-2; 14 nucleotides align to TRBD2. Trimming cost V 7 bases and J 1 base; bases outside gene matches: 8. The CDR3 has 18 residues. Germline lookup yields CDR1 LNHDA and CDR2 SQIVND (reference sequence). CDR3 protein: CASKVLGLAGENTGELFF. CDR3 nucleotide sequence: TGTGCCAGTAAGGTCCTGGGACTAGCGGGAGAGAACACCGGGGAGCTGTTTTTT.

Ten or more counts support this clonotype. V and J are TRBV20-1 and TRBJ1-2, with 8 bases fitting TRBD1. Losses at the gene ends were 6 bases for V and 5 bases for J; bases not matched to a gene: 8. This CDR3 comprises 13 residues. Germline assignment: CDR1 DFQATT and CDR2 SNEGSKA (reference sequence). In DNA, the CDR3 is TGCAGTGCCGACGGACAGGGTAATTATGGCTACACCTTC. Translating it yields CSADGQGNYGYTF.

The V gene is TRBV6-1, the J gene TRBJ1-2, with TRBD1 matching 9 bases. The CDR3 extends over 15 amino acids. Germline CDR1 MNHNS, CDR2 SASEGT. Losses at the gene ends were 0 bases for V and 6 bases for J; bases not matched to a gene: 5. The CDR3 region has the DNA TGTGCCAGCAGTGAAGCGCCGGGACAGGGAGATGGCTACACCTTC. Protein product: CASSEAPGQGDGYTF.

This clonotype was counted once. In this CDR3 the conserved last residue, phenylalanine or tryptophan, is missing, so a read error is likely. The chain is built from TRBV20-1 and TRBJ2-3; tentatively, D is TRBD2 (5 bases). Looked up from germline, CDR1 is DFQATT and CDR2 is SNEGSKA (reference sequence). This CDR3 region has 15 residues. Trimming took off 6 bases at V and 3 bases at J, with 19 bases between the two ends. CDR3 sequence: CSATPLVIETDTQYL. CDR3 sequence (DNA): TGCAGTGCGACCCCACTAGTCATCGAGACAGATACGCAGTATCTT.

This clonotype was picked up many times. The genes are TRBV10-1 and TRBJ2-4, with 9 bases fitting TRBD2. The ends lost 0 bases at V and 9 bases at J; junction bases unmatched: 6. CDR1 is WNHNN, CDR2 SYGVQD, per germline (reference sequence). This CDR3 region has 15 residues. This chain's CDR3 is CASSESSGSMVIQYF. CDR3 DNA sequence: TGCGCCAGCAGTGAGTCTAGCGGGAGCATGGTCATTCAGTACTTC.

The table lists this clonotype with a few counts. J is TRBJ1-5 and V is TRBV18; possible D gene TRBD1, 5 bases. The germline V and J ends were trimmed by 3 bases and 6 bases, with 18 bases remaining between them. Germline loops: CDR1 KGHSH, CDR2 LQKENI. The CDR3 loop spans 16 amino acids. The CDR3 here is CASSPRQQGPLQPQHF. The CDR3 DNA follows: TGTGCCAGCTCACCTAGGCAGCAGGGCCCACTTCAGCCCCAGCATTTT.

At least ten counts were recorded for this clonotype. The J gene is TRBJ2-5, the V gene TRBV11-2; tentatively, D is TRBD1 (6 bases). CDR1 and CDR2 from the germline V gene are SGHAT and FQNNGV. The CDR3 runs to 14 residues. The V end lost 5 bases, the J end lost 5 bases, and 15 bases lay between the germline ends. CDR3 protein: CASSTLDSWETQYF. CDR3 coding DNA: TGTGCCAGCAGCACCCTGGACAGTTGGGAGACCCAGTACTTC.

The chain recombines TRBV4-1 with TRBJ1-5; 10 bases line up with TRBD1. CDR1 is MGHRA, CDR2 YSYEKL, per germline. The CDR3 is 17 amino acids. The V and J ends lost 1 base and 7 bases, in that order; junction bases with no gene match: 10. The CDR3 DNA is TGCGCCAGCAGCCAAGGAAAGGCCAGGGACAGGGGCCAGCCCCAGCATTTT. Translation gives CASSQGKARDRGQPQHF.

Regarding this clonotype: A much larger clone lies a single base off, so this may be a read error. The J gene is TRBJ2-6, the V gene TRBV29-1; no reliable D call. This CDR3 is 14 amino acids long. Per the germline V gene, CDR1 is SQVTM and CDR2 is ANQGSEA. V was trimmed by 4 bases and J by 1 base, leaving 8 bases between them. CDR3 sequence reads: CSVGAESGANVLTF. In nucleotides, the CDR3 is TGCAGCGTTGGCGCGGAATCTGGGGCCAACGTCCTGACTTTC.

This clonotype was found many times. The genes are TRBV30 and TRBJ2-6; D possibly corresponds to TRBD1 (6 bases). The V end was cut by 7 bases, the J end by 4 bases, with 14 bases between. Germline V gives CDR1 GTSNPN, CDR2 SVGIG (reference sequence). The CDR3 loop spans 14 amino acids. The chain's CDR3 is CASSTGSGANVLTF. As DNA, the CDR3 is TGTGCCTCGAGCACAGGGTCAGGGGCCAACGTCCTGACTTTC.

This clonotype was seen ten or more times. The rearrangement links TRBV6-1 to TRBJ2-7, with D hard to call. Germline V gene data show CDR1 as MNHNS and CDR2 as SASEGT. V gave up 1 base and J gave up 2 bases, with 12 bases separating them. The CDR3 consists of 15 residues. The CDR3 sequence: CASSEVVTEPYEQYF. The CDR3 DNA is TGTGCCAGCAGTGAAGTTGTGACGGAACCCTACGAGCAGTACTTC.

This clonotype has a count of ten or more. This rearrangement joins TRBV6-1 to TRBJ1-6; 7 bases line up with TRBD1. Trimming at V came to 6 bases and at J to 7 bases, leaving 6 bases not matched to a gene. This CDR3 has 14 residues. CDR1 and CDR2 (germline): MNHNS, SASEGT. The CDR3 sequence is CASRRTGENSPLHF. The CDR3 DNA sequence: TGTGCCAGCAGACGGACAGGCGAAAATTCACCCCTCCACTTT.

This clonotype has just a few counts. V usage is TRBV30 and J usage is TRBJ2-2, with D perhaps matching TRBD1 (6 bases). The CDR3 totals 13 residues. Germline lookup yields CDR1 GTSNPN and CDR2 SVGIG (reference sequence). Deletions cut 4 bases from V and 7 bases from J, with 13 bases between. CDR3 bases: TGTGCCTGGAACCACAGGGTTGGCGGGGAGCTGTTTTTT. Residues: CAWNHRVGGELFF.

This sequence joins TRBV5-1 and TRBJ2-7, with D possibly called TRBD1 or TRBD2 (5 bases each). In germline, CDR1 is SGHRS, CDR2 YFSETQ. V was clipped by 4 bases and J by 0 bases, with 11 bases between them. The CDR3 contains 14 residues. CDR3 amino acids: CASSGTANSYEQYF. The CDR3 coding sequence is TGCGCCAGCAGCGGGACGGCGAACTCCTACGAGCAGTACTTC.

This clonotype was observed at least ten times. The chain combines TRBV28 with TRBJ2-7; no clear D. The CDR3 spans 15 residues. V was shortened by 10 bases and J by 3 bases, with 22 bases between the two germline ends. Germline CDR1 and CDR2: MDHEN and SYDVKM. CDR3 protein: CATTGGVPSLYEQYF. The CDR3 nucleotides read TGTGCCACCACCGGTGGGGTGCCCTCCCTCTACGAGCAGTACTTC.

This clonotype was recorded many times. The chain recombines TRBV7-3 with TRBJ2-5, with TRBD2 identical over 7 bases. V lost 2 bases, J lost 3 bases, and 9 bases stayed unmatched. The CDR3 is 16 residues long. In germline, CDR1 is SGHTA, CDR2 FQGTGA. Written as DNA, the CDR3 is TGTGCCAGCAGCTTACGTGCTAGCGGAGGGAAAGAGACCCAGTACTTC. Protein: CASSLRASGGKETQYF.

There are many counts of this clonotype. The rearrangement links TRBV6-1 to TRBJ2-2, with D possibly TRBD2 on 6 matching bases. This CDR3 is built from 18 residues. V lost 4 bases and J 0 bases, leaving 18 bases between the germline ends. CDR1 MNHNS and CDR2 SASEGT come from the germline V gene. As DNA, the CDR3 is TGTGCCAGCAGTGCCACCCGGGCGGGGAGCGCGAACACCGGGGAGCTGTTTTTT. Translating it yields CASSATRAGSANTGELFF.

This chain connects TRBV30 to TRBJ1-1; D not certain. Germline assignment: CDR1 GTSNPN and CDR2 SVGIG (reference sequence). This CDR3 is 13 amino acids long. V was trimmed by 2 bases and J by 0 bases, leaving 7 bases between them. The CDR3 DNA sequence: TGTGCCTGGAGTTCAAACATGAACACTGAAGCTTTCTTT. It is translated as CAWSSNMNTEAFF. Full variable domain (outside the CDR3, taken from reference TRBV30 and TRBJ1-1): SQTIHQWPATLVQPVGSPLSLECTVEGTSNPNLYWYRQAAGRGLQLLFYSVGIGQISSEVPQNLSASRPQDRQFILSSKKLLLSDSGFYLCAWSSNMNTEAFFGQGTRLTVV.